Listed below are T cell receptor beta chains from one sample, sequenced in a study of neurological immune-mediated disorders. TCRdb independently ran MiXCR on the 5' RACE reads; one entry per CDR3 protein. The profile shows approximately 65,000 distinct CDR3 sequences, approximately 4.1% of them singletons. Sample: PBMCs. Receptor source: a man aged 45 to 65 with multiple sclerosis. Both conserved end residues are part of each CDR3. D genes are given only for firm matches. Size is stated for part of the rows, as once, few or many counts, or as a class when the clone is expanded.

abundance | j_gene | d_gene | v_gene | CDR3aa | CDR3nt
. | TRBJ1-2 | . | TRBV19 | CASQGHLNYGYTF | TGTGCCAGCCAGGGACACCTCAACTATGGCTACACCTTC
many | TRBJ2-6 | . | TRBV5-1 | CASSGRGGANVLTF | TGCGCCAGCAGTGGTAGAGGTGGGGCCAACGTCCTGACTTTC
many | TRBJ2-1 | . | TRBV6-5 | CASSLTIRDEQFF | TGTGCCAGCAGTCTCACAATTAGGGATGAGCAGTTCTTC
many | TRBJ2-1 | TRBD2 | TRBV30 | CAWRETSGGVWSYNEQFF | TGTGCCTGGAGGGAGACTAGCGGGGGGGTGTGGTCCTACAATGAGCAGTTCTTC
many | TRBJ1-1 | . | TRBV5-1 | CASSSLVKTANEAFF | TGCGCCAGCAGCTCCCTTGTTAAGACAGCGAATGAAGCTTTCTTT
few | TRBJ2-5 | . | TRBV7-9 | CASSSPLLRETQYF | TGTGCCAGCAGCTCCCCGCTCCTACGGGAGACCCAGTACTTC
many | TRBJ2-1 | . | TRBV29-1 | CSVEDPDRVYNEQFF | TGCAGCGTTGAAGATCCGGATAGGGTCTACAATGAGCAGTTCTTC
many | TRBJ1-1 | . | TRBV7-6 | CASSLGHSRNTEAFF | TGTGCCAGCAGCTTGGGGCACAGTAGGAACACTGAAGCTTTCTTT
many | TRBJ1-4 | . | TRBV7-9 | CASRPIGGSNEKLFF | TGTGCCAGCAGACCGATCGGGGGTTCTAATGAAAAACTGTTTTTT
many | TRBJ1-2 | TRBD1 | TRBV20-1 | CSARVLRTGVGYGYTF | TGCAGTGCTAGAGTATTAAGGACAGGGGTAGGGTATGGCTACACCTTC
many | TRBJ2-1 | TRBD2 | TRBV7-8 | CASSPGLAGGSSYNEQFF | TGTGCCAGCAGCCCCGGACTAGCGGGGGGATCCTCCTACAATGAGCAGTTCTTC
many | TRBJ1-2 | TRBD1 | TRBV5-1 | CASSYNRGRGYTF | TGCGCCAGCAGCTACAACAGGGGGCGAGGCTACACCTTC
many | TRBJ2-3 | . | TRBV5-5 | CASNTGPSRLDTQYF | TGTGCCAGCAACACAGGCCCCAGCAGGTTGGATACGCAGTATTTT
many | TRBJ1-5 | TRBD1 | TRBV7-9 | CASSPGQGAGQPQHF | TGTGCCAGCAGCCCGGGACAGGGGGCCGGGCAGCCCCAGCATTTT
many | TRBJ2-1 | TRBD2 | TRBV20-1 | CSAHETSSSYNEQFF | TGCAGTGCACACGAGACTAGCTCCTCCTACAATGAGCAGTTCTTC
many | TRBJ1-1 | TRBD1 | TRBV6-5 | CASSRTGFEAFF | TGTGCCAGCAGTAGGACAGGTTTTGAAGCTTTCTTT
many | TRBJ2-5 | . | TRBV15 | CATSRDGLEQETQYF | TGTGCCACCAGCAGAGATGGGCTCGAGCAAGAGACCCAGTACTTC
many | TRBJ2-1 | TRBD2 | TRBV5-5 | CASSRTSGGFNEQFF | TGTGCCAGCAGCCGCACTAGCGGGGGGTTCAATGAGCAGTTCTTC
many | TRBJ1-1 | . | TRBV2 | CASTLMGSTEAFF | TGTGCCAGCACCCTAATGGGGAGCACTGAAGCTTTCTTT
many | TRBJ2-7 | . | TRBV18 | CASSPPTVYEQYF | TGTGCCAGCTCACCACCGACTGTCTACGAGCAGTACTTC
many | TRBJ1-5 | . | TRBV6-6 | CASRYGRDSNQPQHF | TGTGCCAGCAGGTACGGGCGGGATAGCAATCAGCCCCAGCATTTT
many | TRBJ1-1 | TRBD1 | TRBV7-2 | CASSRQGNTEAFF | TGTGCCAGCAGCCGACAGGGGAACACTGAAGCTTTCTTT
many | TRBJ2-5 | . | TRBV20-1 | CSASAGAGETQYF | TGCAGTGCTAGCGCCGGGGCCGGTGAGACCCAGTACTTC
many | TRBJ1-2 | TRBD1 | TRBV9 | CASSATPGQGARGYTF | TGTGCCAGCAGCGCGACACCGGGACAGGGGGCTCGAGGCTACACCTTC
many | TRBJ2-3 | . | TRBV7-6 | CASSLEGFTDTQYF | TGTGCCAGCAGCTTAGAGGGCTTCACAGATACGCAGTATTTT
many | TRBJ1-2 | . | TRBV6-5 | CASTSVGRTYGYTF | TGTGCCAGCACCTCGGTGGGACGAACCTATGGCTACACCTTC
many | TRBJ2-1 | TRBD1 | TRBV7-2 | CASSTGTGYYNEQFF | TGTGCCAGCAGCACCGGGACAGGGTATTACAATGAGCAGTTCTTC
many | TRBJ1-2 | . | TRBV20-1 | CSASSGENYGYTF | TGCAGTGCCTCTAGCGGGGAAAACTATGGCTACACCTTC
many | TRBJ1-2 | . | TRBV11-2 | CASKGSSWYGYTF | TGTGCCAGCAAGGGCAGTTCCTGGTATGGCTACACCTTC
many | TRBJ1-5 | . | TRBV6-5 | CASSTSARTQPQHF | .
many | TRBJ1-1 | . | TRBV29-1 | CSAAGGNTEAFF | TGCAGCGCCGCGGGGGGGAACACTGAAGCTTTCTTT
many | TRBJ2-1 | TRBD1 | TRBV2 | CASSVAGGALYEQFF | TGTGCCAGCAGTGTGGCAGGGGGCGCGTTATACGAGCAGTTCTTC
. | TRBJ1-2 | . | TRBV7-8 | CASSPLDLLYGYTF | TGTGCCAGCAGCCCCTTGGACCTCCTCTATGGCTACACCTTC
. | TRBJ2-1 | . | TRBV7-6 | CASSLASGLVGVEYNEQFF | TGTGCCAGCAGCTTAGCATCGGGATTGGTTGGGGTAGAATACAATGAGCAGTTCTTC
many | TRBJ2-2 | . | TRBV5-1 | CASSDQPNTGELFF | TGCGCCAGCAGTGACCAGCCGAACACCGGGGAGCTGTTTTTT
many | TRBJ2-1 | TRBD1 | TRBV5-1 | CASVRDRGYNEQFF | TGCGCCAGCGTCCGGGACAGGGGTTACAATGAGCAGTTCTTC
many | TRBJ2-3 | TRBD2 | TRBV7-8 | CASSLTSGGKVTQYF | TGTGCCAGCAGCTTGACTAGCGGGGGGAAGGTGACGCAGTATTTT
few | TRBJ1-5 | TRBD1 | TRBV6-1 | CASIRDRGGQPQNF | TGTGCCAGCATCCGGGACAGGGGTGGTCAGCCCCAGAATTTT
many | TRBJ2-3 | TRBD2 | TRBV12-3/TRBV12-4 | CASSNPYLRGSSTDTQYF | TGTGCCAGCAGTAACCCATATTTGCGGGGGTCTAGCACAGATACGCAGTATTTT
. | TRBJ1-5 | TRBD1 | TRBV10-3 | CAISDLGQGQPQNF | TGTGCCATCAGTGATTTGGGACAGGGTCAGCCCCAGAATTTT
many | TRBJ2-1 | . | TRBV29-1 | CSVESARPYNEQFF | TGCAGCGTTGAGTCAGCCCGACCCTACAATGAGCAGTTCTTC
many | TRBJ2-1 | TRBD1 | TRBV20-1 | CSARDRQGAYNEQFF | TGCAGTGCTAGAGATAGGCAGGGGGCCTACAATGAGCAGTTCTTC
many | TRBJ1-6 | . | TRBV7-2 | CASSYLFGTYNSPLHF | TGTGCCAGCAGCTACCTCTTCGGGACCTATAATTCACCCCTCCACTTT
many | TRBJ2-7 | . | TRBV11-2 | CASSLERSFYYEQYF | TGTGCCAGCAGCTTAGAACGGAGCTTTTACTACGAGCAGTACTTC
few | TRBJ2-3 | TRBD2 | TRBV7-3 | CASSPHPRTSGVLTDRQYF | TGTGCCAGCAGCCCCCACCCTCGGACTAGCGGGGTGCTCACAGATAGGCAGTATTTT
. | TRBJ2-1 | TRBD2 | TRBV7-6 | CASSRGAGDNEQFF | TGTGCCAGCAGCCGAGGGGCGGGGGACAATGAGCAGTTCTTC
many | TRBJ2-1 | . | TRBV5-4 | CASSLGTQGNEQFF | TGTGCCAGCAGCTTGGGGACCCAGGGGAATGAGCAGTTCTTC
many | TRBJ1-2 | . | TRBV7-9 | CASSLEYLPDRISDGYTF | TGTGCCAGCAGCTTGGAGTATCTGCCGGACCGAATATCGGATGGCTACACCTTC
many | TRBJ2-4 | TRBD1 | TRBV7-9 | CASSLGTARNIQYF | TGTGCCAGCAGCTTGGGGACAGCCAGAAACATTCAGTACTTC
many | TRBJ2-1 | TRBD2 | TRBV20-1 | CSAPSGTSGYNEQFF | TGCAGTGCTCCATCCGGGACTAGCGGATACAATGAGCAGTTCTTC
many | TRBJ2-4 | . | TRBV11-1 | CASSPFTGLAKNIQYF | TGTGCCAGCAGCCCCTTTACAGGACTAGCCAAAAACATTCAGTACTTC
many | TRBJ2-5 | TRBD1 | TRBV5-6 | CASSSQTGGEQETQYF | TGTGCCAGCAGCTCTCAGACAGGGGGCGAGCAAGAGACCCAGTACTTC